The entry below describes one T cell receptor beta chain. The antigen remains unidentified. These data are taken from a study of T cells after posttransplantation cyclophosphamide. Peripheral blood was collected from the related graft donor on the marrow donation day. Study-wide findings and caveats: Donor-recipient repertoire similarity was low at 1-2 months, rising over year one. TRB clonality was highly associated with recipient CMV seropositivity and reactivation. TRB overlap between skin or GI tissue T cells and blood was limited.

Produced via immunoSEQ multiplex PCR; TCRdb's table is partial and in-frame only. The data contain around 66,000 clones, 93% of them singletons. This CDR3 is built from 15 residues. The V end lost 7 bases, the J end lost 2 bases, and 14 bases lay between the germline ends. Per the germline V gene, CDR1 is MNHNS and CDR2 is SASEGT. The rearrangement links TRBV6-1 to TRBJ1-4; D is unclear. The sequence was collected from a young woman in good health and a related stem cell transplant donor. Sequenced material: PBMCs. The DNA for the CDR3 is TGTGCCAGCACGTCCCAACTTGGGACTAATGAAAAACTGTTTTTT. Protein: CASTSQLGTNEKLFF.